This TCR beta chain was obtained from a study of OX40 agonist ivuxolimab in advanced cancers. Study-level findings and limits: Researchers did not determine the expanded peripheral T cells' antigen specificity.

V lost 5 bases and J lost 2, with 19 bases in between. Per germline, CDR1 SEHNR and CDR2 FQNEAQ (reference sequence). CDR3 length: 16 amino acids. Details on this clone: Its matching antigen is unknown.

TCRdb's copy holds only in-frame clones and misses some; the assay was immunoSEQ multiplex PCR. The table has under 20,000 clones, approximately 77% seen once; the top ten hold about 17%. Enrollment shut out patients with autoimmune disease history or systemic immunosuppression. The chain couples TRBV7-9 to TRBJ2-7; D is unresolved. This receptor was taken from an adult with an advanced solid tumor such as melanoma, head and neck, liver or kidney cancer. The material sequenced was CD4+ or CD8+ T cells sorted from blood, taken in a trial of the OX40 agonist ivuxolimab. CDR3 bases: TGTGCCAGCAGCGAAGCAATAGGGCGGAGAACCTACGAGCAGTACTTC. It specifies CASSEAIGRRTYEQYF.